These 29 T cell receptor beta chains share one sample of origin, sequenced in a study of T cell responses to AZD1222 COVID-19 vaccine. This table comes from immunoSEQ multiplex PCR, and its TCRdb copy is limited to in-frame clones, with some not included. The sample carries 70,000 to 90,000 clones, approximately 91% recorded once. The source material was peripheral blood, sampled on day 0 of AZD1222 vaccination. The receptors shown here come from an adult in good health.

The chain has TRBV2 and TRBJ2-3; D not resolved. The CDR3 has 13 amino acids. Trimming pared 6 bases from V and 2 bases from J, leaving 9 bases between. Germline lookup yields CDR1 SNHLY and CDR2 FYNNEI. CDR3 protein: CASRVQYTDTQYF. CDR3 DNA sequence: TGTGCCAGCAGGGTCCAGTACACAGATACGCAGTATTTT. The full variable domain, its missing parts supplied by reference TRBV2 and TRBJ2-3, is EPEVTQTPSHQVTQMGQEVILRCVPISNHLYFYWYRQILGQKVEFLVSFYNNEISEKSEIFDDQFSVERPDGSNFTLKIRSTKLEDSAMYFCASRVQYTDTQYFGPGTRLTVL.

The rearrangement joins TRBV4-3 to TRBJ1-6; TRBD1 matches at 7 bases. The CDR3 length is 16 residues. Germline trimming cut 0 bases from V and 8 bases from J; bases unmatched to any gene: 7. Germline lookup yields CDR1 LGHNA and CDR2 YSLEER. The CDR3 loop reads CASSQESGTAHSPLHF. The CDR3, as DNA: TGCGCCAGCAGCCAAGAGTCCGGGACAGCGCATTCACCCCTCCACTTT.

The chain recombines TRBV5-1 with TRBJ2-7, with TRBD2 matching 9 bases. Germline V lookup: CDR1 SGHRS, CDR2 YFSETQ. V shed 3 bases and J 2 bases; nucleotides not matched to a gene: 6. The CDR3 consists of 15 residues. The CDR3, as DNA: TGCGCCAGCAGCTCGACTAGCGGAGCCCCCTACGAGCAGTACTTC. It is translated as CASSSTSGAPYEQYF.

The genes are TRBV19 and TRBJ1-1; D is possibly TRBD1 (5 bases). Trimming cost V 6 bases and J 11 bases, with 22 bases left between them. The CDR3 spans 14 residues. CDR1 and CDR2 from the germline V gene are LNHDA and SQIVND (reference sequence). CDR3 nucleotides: TGTGCCAGTAGCCCTAGCCGGGGTCGTTGGGGGGCTTTCTTT. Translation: CASSPSRGRWGAFF.

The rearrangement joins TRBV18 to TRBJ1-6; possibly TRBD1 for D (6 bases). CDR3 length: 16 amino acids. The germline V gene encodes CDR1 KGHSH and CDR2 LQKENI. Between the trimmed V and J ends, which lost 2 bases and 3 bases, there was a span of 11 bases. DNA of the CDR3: TGTGCCAGCTCACCATCGAGGGGGAGCTATAATTCACCCCTCCACTTT. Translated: CASSPSRGSYNSPLHF. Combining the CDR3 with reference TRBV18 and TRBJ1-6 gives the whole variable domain NAGVMQNPRHLVRRRGQEARLRCSPMKGHSHVYWYRQLPEEGLKFMVYLQKENIIDESGMPKERFSAEFPKEGPSILRIQQVVRGDSAAYFCASSPSRGSYNSPLHFGNGTRLTVT.

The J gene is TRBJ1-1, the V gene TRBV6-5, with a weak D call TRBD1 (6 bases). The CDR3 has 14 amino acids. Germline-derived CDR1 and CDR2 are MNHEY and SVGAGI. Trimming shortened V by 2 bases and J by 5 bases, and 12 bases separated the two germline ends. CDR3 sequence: CASSYEGGGTEAFF. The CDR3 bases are TGTGCCAGCAGTTACGAGGGGGGCGGAACTGAAGCTTTCTTT.

The CDR3 sequence: CASLQGSRQPQHF. The CDR3 DNA is TGTGCCAGTTTACAGGGGAGCAGGCAGCCCCAGCATTTT. The chain recombines TRBV28 with TRBJ1-5; the match to TRBD1 covers 7 bases. Germline-derived CDR1 and CDR2 are MDHEN and SYDVKM. The CDR3 has 13 residues. Germline trimming cut 9 bases from V and 7 bases from J; bases unmatched to any gene: 9.

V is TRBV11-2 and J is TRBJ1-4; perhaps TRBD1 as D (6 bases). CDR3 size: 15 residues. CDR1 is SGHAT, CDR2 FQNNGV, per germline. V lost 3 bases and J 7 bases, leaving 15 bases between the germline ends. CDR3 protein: CASSLGAGRLEKLFF. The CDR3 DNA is TGTGCCAGCAGCTTGGGGGCGGGGCGTCTTGAAAAACTGTTTTTT. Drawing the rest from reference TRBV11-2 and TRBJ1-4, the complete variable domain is EAGVAQSPRYKIIEKRQSVAFWCNPISGHATLYWYQQILGQGPKLLIQFQNNGVVDDSQLPKDRFSAERLKGVDSTLKIQPAKLEDSAVYLCASSLGAGRLEKLFFGSGTQLSVL.

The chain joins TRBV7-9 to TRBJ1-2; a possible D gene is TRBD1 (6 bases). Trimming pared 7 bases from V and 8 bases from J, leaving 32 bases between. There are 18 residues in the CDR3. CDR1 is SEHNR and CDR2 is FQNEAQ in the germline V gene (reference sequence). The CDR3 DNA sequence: TGTGCCAGCACTCCTTTTTTTACCGGGGGCAGGGGATATCGAGGCTACACCTTC. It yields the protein CASTPFFTGGRGYRGYTF.

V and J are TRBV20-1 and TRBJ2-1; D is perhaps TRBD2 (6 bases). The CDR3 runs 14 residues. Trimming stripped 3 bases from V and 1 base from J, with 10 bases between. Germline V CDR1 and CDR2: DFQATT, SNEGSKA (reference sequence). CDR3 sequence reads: CSASRAGSYNEQFF. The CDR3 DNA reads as TGCAGTGCTAGTAGGGCGGGATCCTACAATGAGCAGTTCTTC.

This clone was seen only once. The CDR3 loop reads CASSSEIDNEQFF. Here the CDR3 DNA reads TGTGCCAGCAGCTCGGAGATAGACAATGAGCAGTTCTTC. The chain joins TRBV5-6 to TRBJ2-1; D gene uncertain. Trimming took off 3 bases at V and 5 bases at J, with 9 bases between the two ends. The CDR3 sequence is 13 residues long. Germline V gene data show CDR1 as SGHDT and CDR2 as YYEEEE.

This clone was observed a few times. CDR3 DNA sequence: TGTGCCAGCAGCGTAAGGTCGTCTCTCGTTGGTTTAGCGGTCAATGAGCAGTTCTTC. Translating gives CASSVRSSLVGLAVNEQFF. The rearrangement joins TRBV9 to TRBJ2-1; D may be TRBD2 (6 bases). Trimming stripped 1 base from V and 6 bases from J, with 26 bases between. The CDR3 loop spans 19 amino acids. Germline V lookup: CDR1 SGDLS, CDR2 YYNGEE. Based on the CDR3 plus reference TRBV9 and TRBJ2-1, the full variable domain is DSGVTQTPKHLITATGQRVTLRCSPRSGDLSVYWYQQSLDQGLQFLIQYYNGEERAKGNILERFSAQQFPDLHSELNLSSLELGDSALYFCASSVRSSLVGLAVNEQFFGPGTRLTVL.

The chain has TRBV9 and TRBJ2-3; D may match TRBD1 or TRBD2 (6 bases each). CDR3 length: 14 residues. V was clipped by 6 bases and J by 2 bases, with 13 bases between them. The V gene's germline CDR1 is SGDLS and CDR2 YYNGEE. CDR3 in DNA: TGTGCCAGCACCTCGGGGGACAACACAGATACGCAGTATTTT. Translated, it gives CASTSGDNTDTQYF.

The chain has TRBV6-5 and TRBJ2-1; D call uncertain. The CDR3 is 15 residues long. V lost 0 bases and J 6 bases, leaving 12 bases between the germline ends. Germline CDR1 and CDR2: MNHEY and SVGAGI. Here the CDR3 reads CASSYSREAVNEQFF. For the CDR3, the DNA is TGTGCCAGCAGTTACTCTCGCGAGGCGGTCAATGAGCAGTTCTTC.

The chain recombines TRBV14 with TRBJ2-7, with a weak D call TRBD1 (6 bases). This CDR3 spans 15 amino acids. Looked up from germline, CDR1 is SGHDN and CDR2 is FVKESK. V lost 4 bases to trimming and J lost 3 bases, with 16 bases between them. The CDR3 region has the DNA TGTGCCAGCAGCCGGCAGGGGTTACCTCGCTACGAGCAGTACTTC. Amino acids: CASSRQGLPRYEQYF.

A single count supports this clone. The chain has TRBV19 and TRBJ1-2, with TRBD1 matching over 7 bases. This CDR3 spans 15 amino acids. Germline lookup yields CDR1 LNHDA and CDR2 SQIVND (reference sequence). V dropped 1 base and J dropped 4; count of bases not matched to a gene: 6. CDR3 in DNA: TGTGCCAGTAGTATAGGTGACAGGGATCCCTATGGCTACACCTTC. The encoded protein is CASSIGDRDPYGYTF.

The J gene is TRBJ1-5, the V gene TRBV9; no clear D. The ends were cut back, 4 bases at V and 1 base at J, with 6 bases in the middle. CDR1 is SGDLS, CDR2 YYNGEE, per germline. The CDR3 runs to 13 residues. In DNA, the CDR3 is TGTGCCAGCAGCCAGGACAGCAATCAGCCCCAGCATTTT. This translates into CASSQDSNQPQHF.

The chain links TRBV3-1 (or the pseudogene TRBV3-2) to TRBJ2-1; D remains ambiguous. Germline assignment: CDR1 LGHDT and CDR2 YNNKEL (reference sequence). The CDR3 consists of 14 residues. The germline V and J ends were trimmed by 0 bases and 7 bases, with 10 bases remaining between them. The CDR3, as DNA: TGTGCCAGCAGCCAAGATCCAGCCGGGAATGAGCAGTTCTTC. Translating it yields CASSQDPAGNEQFF.

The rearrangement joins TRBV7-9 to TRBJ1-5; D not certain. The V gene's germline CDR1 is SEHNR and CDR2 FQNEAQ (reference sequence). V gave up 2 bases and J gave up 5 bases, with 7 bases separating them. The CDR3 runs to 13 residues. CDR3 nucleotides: TGTGCCAGCAGCTTAAATAACGATCAGCCCCAGCATTTT. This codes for CASSLNNDQPQHF.

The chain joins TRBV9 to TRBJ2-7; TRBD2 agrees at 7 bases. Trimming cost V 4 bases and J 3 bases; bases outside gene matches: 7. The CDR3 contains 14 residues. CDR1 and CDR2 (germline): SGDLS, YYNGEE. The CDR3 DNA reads TGTGCCAGCAGCACCGGGGGGTGGGGCTACGAGCAGTACTTC. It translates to CASSTGGWGYEQYF.

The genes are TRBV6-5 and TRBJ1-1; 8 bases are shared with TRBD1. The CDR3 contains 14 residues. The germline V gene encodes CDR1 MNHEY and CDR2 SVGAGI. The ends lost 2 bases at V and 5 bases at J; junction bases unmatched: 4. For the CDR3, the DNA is TGTGCCAGCAGTTACCAGGGGGCATTGACTGAAGCTTTCTTT. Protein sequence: CASSYQGALTEAFF.

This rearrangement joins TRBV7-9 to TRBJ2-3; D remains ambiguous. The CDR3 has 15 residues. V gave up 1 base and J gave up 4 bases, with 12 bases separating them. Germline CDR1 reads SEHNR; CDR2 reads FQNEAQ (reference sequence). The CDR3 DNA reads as TGTGCCAGCAGCTTAGGGACCTCTCCTTCAGATACGCAGTATTTT. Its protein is CASSLGTSPSDTQYF.

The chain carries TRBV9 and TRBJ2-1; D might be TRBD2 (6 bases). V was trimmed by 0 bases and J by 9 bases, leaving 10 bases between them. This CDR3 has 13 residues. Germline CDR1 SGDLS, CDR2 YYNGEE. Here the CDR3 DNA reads TGTGCCAGCAGCGTAGAGAGGGAGGTTGAGCAGTTCTTC. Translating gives CASSVEREVEQFF.

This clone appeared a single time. The CDR3 DNA follows: TGTGCCAGCAGCTGGGACAGCCAGACCCAGTACTTC. This encodes CASSWDSQTQYF. The genes are TRBV14 and TRBJ2-5; TRBD1 matches at 7 bases. The J segment lost 6 bases and the V segment lost 5 bases, leaving 3 bases of the junction unmatched. CDR3 length: 12 amino acids. CDR1 SGHDN and CDR2 FVKESK come from the germline V gene.

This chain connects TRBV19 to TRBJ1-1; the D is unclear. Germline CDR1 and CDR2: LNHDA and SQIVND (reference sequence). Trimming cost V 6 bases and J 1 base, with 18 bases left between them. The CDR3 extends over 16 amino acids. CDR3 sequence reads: CASSPEVFRANTEAFF. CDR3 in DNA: TGTGCCAGTAGCCCGGAGGTATTTAGGGCGAACACTGAAGCTTTCTTT. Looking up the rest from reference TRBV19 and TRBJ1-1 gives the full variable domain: DGGITQSPKYLFRKEGQNVTLSCEQNLNHDAMYWYRQDPGQGLRLIYYSQIVNDFQKGDIAEGYSVSREKKESFPLTVTSAQKNPTAFYLCASSPEVFRANTEAFFGQGTRLTVV.

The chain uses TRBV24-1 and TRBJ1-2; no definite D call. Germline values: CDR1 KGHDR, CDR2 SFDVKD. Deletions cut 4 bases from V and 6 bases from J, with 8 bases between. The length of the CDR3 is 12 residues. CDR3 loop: CATSDGVDGYTF. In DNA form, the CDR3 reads TGTGCCACCAGTGACGGGGTGGATGGCTACACCTTC.

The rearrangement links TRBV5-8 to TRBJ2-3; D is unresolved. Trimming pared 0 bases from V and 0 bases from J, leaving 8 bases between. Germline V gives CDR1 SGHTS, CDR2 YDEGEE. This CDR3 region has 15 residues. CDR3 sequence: CASSLESFSTDTQYF. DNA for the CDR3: TGTGCCAGCAGCTTGGAATCATTCAGCACAGATACGCAGTATTTT. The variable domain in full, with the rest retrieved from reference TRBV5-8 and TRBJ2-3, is EAGVTQSPTHLIKTRGQQATLRCSPISGHTSVYWYQQALGLGLQFLLWYDEGEERNRGNFPPRFSGRQFPNYSSELNVNALELEDSALYLCASSLESFSTDTQYFGPGTRLTVL.

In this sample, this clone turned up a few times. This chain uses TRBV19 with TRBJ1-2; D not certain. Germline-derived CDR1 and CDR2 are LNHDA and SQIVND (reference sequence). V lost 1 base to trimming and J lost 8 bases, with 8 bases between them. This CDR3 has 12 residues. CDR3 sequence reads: CASSIGVFGYTF. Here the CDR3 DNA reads TGTGCCAGTAGTATAGGGGTTTTCGGCTACACCTTC.

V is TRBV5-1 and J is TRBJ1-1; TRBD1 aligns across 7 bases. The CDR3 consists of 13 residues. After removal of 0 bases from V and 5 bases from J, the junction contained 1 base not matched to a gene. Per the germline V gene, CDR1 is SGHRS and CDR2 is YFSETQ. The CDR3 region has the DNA TGCGCCAGCAGCTTGGAGACAGGGACTGAAGCTTTCTTT. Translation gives CASSLETGTEAFF.